This T cell receptor beta chain originates from a study of vaccination and CD4 T cells after COVID-19. The overall study: Overlapping peptides of the spike proteins of SARS-CoV-2, HCoV-NL63, HCoV-OC43 and HCoV-229E were used for cell stimulation.

The CDR3 spans 12 residues. V lost 3 bases to trimming and J lost 5 bases, with 8 bases between them. CDR1 is LGHNA and CDR2 is YNFKEQ in the germline V gene. Regarding treatment: approximately nine-day PBMC culture with coronavirus spike peptide pools or control peptides (ViraFEST assay). Each well held approximately 2 million PBMCs in IL-2 (around 10 IU/ml) medium with roughly 9.2 ug/ml peptide pools. With the Oncomine TCR Beta short-read assay, DNA from cultured CD4+ T cells was sequenced. One entry per CDR3 protein, called by TCRdb with MiXCR from the PCR reads. Of 10,000 to 15,000 distinct CDR3 sequences in the sample, roughly a third were seen once. On this clonotype: The target antigen is unknown.

Here the sequenced sample was CD4+ T cells from blood, cultured in vitro, taken before SARS-CoV-2 vaccination. The V and J genes are TRBV4-2 and TRBJ2-7; possible D gene TRBD2, 6 bases. The source is a human donor who received a COVID-19 vaccine. The CDR3: CASSQGTHEQYF. CDR3 nucleotide sequence: TGTGCCAGCAGCCAGGGGACTCACGAGCAGTACTTC.